A selection of T cell receptor beta chains follows, all from one sample in a study of CD8+CD57+ T cells in acquired aplastic anemia. TCRdb recomputed calls from the reads with MiXCR, one row per CDR3 protein. The data contain hundreds of thousands of distinct CDR3 sequences, around 72% of them seen just once; the ten biggest clones take up approximately 3.9%. Sequencing input: sorted CD4+, CD8+, or CD8+CD57+ T cells (not recorded which) from PBMCs. The source is a human donor in good health, serving as a control. The CDR3 runs from the conserved cysteine through the conserved F or W. The D gene is left open where the match is weak. Expanded clones get a size class; other rows say once, few or many, or leave the size out.

TRBJ2-1,NA,TRBV15,NA,TGTGCCACCACCCACGCCGGGTGGTGGGACAATGAGCAGTTCTTC,CATTHAGWWDNEQFF
TRBJ1-2,many,TRBV3-2,NA,TGTGCCAGCAGCCCGTACTATGGCTACACCTTC,CASSPYYGYTF
TRBJ2-1,many,TRBV7-9,NA,TGTGCCAGCAGCTTAGCCGGGCACGAGCAGTTCTTC,CASSLAGHEQFF
TRBJ2-1,few,TRBV15,NA,TGTGCCACCAGCAGAGACGGGAGCGGGTACAATGAGCAGTTCTTC,CATSRDGSGYNEQFF
TRBJ2-6,once,TRBV7-3,NA,TGTGCCAGCAGCTTAAGCCTCTCAGGGGCAGGGTCCGGGGCCAACGTCCTGACTTTC,CASSLSLSGAGSGANVLTF
TRBJ2-5,NA,TRBV9,TRBD2,TGTGCCAGCAGCGTAGGTCAGGGGCGGGGGGCCCAGTACTTC,CASSVGQGRGAQYF
TRBJ1-6,NA,TRBV9,NA,TGTGCCAGCAGCGCGGGAGGGGGGGCCGGGGAGACCCTCCACTTT,CASSAGGGAGETLHF
TRBJ1-2,NA,TRBV9,NA,TGTGCCAGCAGCCCACAGGGTGGCGGCTACACCTTC,CASSPQGGGYTF
TRBJ2-3,NA,TRBV7-2,NA,TGTGCCAGCAGCTTGTCGGAGGGCCGAGGGCGTACGCAGTATTTT,CASSLSEGRGRTQYF
TRBJ2-1,NA,TRBV10-3,TRBD2,TGTGCCATCAGTCGCGGGACTAGCGGGGGAAGCTCCTACAATGAGCAGTTCTTC,CAISRGTSGGSSYNEQFF
TRBJ2-1,NA,TRBV20-1,TRBD1,TGCAGTGTTGAAGCCTGGCAGGGGGTCTATGAGCAGTTCTTC,CSVEAWQGVYEQFF
TRBJ2-1,NA,TRBV7-2,NA,TGTGCCAGCAGCTTAGGGGTAGTGGGCAGGGATACAGTTTTCTTC,CASSLGVVGRDTVFF
TRBJ1-1,NA,TRBV7-9,NA,TGTGCCAGCAGCTACCGTGGGGCTAGCTCTGGAACCACCTTT,CASSYRGASSGTTF
TRBJ2-7,NA,TRBV20-1,NA,TGCAGTGCTTGCGATCCGAGGGGGACGACCTACGAGCAGTACTTC,CSACDPRGTTYEQYF
TRBJ2-5,NA,TRBV5-6,TRBD1,TGTGCCAGCACCTCGGGGACAGTAGAGACCCAGTACTTC,CASTSGTVETQYF
TRBJ2-7,NA,TRBV5-4,NA,TGTGCCAGCAGCTCAGTACCGAGGTTTTACGAGCAGTACTTC,CASSSVPRFYEQYF
TRBJ1-5,many,TRBV20-1,TRBD1,TGCAGTGCCTCCGACAGGGCTGATCAGCCCCAGCATTTT,CSASDRADQPQHF
TRBJ1-1,many,TRBV2,NA,TGTGCCAGCAACGGGCAGCTGAACACTGAAGCTTTCTTT,CASNGQLNTEAFF
TRBJ1-2,NA,TRBV12-3/TRBV12-4,NA,TGTGCCAGCAGTTTTATTCAGGGGCATGGCTACACCTTC,CASSFIQGHGYTF
TRBJ2-5,NA,TRBV12-3/TRBV12-4,NA,TGTGCCACCTGTAACCCGGCGGTTGGTCAAGAGACCCAGTACTTC,CATCNPAVGQETQYF
TRBJ1-2,NA,TRBV5-1,TRBD1,TGTGCCAGCAGCGTCGGGACAGGGGGCATTGGCTACACCTTC,CASSVGTGGIGYTF
TRBJ1-5,NA,TRBV12-3/TRBV12-4,NA,TGTGCCAGCAGTTTGACAGTCTTGCCCCAGCATTTT,CASSLTVLPQHF
TRBJ1-5,many,TRBV13,NA,TGTGCCAGCAGCTCCGGGCCGGGTAGATCTGATCAGCCCCAGCATTTT,CASSSGPGRSDQPQHF
TRBJ2-2,NA,TRBV7-8,TRBD1,TGTGCCAGCAGGTTACACAGGGGCCGTGTGGTGTATTTT,CASRLHRGRVVYF
TRBJ2-1,NA,TRBV7-2,NA,TGTGCCAGCAGCATAGCCGGGGGAGATACGCAGTATTTCTTC,CASSIAGGDTQYFF
TRBJ1-1,many,TRBV4-3,NA,TGCGCCAGCAGCCAAGAAGTCCGCGGGGCTGAAGCTTTCTTT,CASSQEVRGAEAFF
TRBJ1-2,few,TRBV15,NA,TGTGCCACCAGCAGACGGGGACGCTATGGCTACACCTTC,CATSRRGRYGYTF
TRBJ1-1,many,TRBV3-1,NA,TGTGCCAGCAGGCCACAGGGAGGTGAAGCTTTCTTT,CASRPQGGEAFF
TRBJ1-3,NA,TRBV5-1,NA,TGCGCCAGCAGCTTGGGGGGGACTACAAACACCATATATTTT,CASSLGGTTNTIYF
TRBJ1-6,once,TRBV25-1,TRBD1,TGTGCCAGCAGTCCGGGACAGGGAAGCAACACAGCCGTCCACTTT,CASSPGQGSNTAVHF
TRBJ2-3,NA,TRBV12-3/TRBV12-4,NA,TGTGCCAGCAGCGCACTATCGAGAGTTACGCAGTATTTT,CASSALSRVTQYF
TRBJ2-7,NA,TRBV9,NA,TGTGCCAGCGGCGGGGAAACGGAGACGCAGGATTTTTACTTC,CASGGETETQDFYF
TRBJ2-5,NA,TRBV20-1,TRBD1,TGCAGTGCTGGACAGGGAAGCTGTTCAGAAGAGACCCAGTACTTC,CSAGQGSCSEETQYF
TRBJ2-3,NA,TRBV24-1,NA,TGTGCCACCAGTTATTTGAAAGCGGCCTCAAGAGATACGCAGTATTTT,CATSYLKAASRDTQYF
TRBJ1-6,NA,TRBV11-2,NA,TGTGCCAGCAGCTTTCGACCGGGGACATATAATTCACCCCTCCACTTT,CASSFRPGTYNSPLHF
TRBJ1-4,NA,TRBV7-6,NA,TGTGCCAGCAGCTTAGGGGGGAAAGGTGAAAAACTGTTTTTT,CASSLGGKGEKLFF
TRBJ1-2,many,TRBV6-5,NA,TGTGCCAGCAGTTACTCGAGTTGGGGCAGAACCTATGGCTACACCTTC,CASSYSSWGRTYGYTF
TRBJ2-5,NA,TRBV19,TRBD2,TGTGCCAGTAGCTTGACAGCGGGGGGAGAGACCCAGTACTTC,CASSLTAGGETQYF
TRBJ2-6,NA,TRBV29-1,NA,TGCAGCGTTTCCGAACACCAAGTAGGTGGGGCCAACGTCCTGACTTTC,CSVSEHQVGGANVLTF
TRBJ1-2,few,TRBV20-1,NA,TGCAGTTCAGAATCAGGGGTGGGTAACTATGGCTACACCTTC,CSSESGVGNYGYTF
TRBJ2-3,NA,TRBV7-8,NA,TGTGCCAGCAGCCCCTTGGGGGGACAAGTCACAGATACGCAGTATTTT,CASSPLGGQVTDTQYF
TRBJ1-1,many,TRBV29-1,NA,TGCAGCGTTGTGAGGGGTTGGGTGAACACTGAAGCTTTCTTT,CSVVRGWVNTEAFF
TRBJ1-5,many,TRBV7-2,NA,TGTGCCAGCAGCTTATCGGAGGGCAGCAATCAGCCCCAGCATTTT,CASSLSEGSNQPQHF
TRBJ2-1,NA,TRBV7-3,TRBD2,TGTGCCAGCAGTTGCGAGGGACTAGCTCGGGCTGAGCAGTTCTTC,CASSCEGLARAEQFF
TRBJ2-7,many,TRBV6-5,TRBD2,TGTGCCAGCAGTGGGACTAGCGGGGGGCCCTACGAGCAGTACTTC,CASSGTSGGPYEQYF
TRBJ2-7,once,TRBV7-4,NA,TGTGCCAGCAGCTTAGCAAGCCCCTACGAGCAGTATTTC,CASSLASPYEQYF
TRBJ2-7,NA,TRBV20-1,NA,TGCAGTGCTAGAGATGGGGGGTCCGCCGGGGAGCTGTACTTC,CSARDGGSAGELYF
TRBJ2-2,few,TRBV24-1,NA,TGTGCCACCAGTGATGTGGGGATGAACACCGGGGAGCTGTTTTTT,CATSDVGMNTGELFF
TRBJ2-3,many,TRBV19,TRBD2,TGTGCCAGTAGTGTTTCTAGCGGAGATACGCAGTATTTT,CASSVSSGDTQYF